This entry concerns a single T cell receptor beta chain. These data belong to a study of T cells after yellow fever vaccination. One entry per CDR3 protein, called by TCRdb with MiXCR from the 5' RACE reads. Of some 32,000 distinct CDR3 sequences listed, 6% to 8.5% were seen once; the top ten hold less than 25%. This CDR3 region has 15 residues. Deletions cut 2 bases from V and 1 base from J, with 10 bases between. Germline V gives CDR1 SGHRS, CDR2 YFSETQ. This receptor was taken from a man aged 18 to 30 who received the YFV17D yellow fever vaccine. The chain employs TRBV5-1 and TRBJ2-4, with a weak D call TRBD2 (6 bases). The sample here was PBMCs, either bulk or a sorted T-cell subset (CD4+, CD8+, memory, or dextramer-sorted; not recorded which), taken on the day of the first yellow fever vaccination. In DNA form, the CDR3 reads TGCGCCAGCAGCTTCGCGGGGTCGGCCAAAAACATTCAGTACTTC. Amino acid sequence: CASSFAGSAKNIQYF.